Given below is one T cell receptor beta chain in context. Its antigen is unidentified. V was shortened by 3 bases and J by 7 bases, with 19 bases between the two germline ends. The CDR3 totals 15 residues. CDR1 SGHNT and CDR2 YYREEE come from the germline V gene (reference sequence). These data are taken from a study of CD4 T cells in relation to SARS-CoV-2 and coronaviruses. Overall study context: ViraFEST: approximately 10-day antigen culture of PBMCs, then TCR beta CDR3 sequencing. The negative reference was HIV-1 Nef peptide pool or peptide-free culture.

Sequencing was performed with immunoSEQ multiplex PCR; in TCRdb, only in-frame clones are kept and a portion is missing. The table shows 15,000 to 18,000 clones, with approximately 73% occurring only once. CD4+ T cells from unexposed donors were obtained before the COVID-19 pandemic (2011-2018). CD4+ T cells were isolated from the cells after about nine days of culture. On days 3 and 7, cultures got half fresh IL-2 medium. J is TRBJ1-2 and V is TRBV5-4; D perhaps matches TRBD1 (6 bases). The TCR sequence derives from a human donor in good health. The sequenced sample was CD4+ T cells from PBMCs, cultured in vitro. CDR3 protein: CASSSAKDSVGGYTF. In DNA, the CDR3 is TGTGCCAGCAGCTCGGCGAAGGACAGTGTGGGTGGCTACACCTTC.